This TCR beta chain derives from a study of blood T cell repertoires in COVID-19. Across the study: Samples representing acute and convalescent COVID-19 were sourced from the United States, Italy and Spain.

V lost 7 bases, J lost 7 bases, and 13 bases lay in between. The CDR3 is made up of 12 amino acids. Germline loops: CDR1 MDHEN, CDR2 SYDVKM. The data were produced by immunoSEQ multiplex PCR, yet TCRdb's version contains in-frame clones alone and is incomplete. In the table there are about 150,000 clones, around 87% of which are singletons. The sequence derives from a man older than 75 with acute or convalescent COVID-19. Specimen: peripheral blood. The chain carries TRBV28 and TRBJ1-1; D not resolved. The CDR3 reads CASTYGDYEAFF. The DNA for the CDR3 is TGTGCCAGCACATACGGAGATTATGAAGCTTTCTTT. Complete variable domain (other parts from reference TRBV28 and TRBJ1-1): DVKVTQSSRYLVKRTGEKVFLECVQDMDHENMFWYRQDPGLGLRLIYFSYDVKMKEKGDIPEGYSVSREKKERFSLILESASTNQTSMYLCASTYGDYEAFFGQGTRLTVV.